The 3 T cell receptor beta chains below come from one sample, sequenced in a study of T cells in Graves' hyperthyroidism and ophthalmopathy. Amplification yielded TCR beta CDR3 regions, with RNA transcripts as the source. HTBI primers drove first-round RT-PCR of the TCR CDR3. TCRdb called the multiplex PCR reads again in MiXCR, with one record for every CDR3 protein. The sample carries roughly 750,000 distinct CDR3 sequences, about a sixth recorded once. The source material was blood. The receptors stem from a man aged 18 to 30 with Graves' hyperthyroidism.

This clonotype turned up a few times. The CDR3 spells CATSPGGWKTEAFF. The CDR3 DNA sequence: TGTGCCACCAGCCCTGGGGGGTGGAAAACTGAAGCTTTCTTT. The chain is built from TRBV15 and TRBJ1-1, with D possibly matching TRBD1 (5 bases). CDR1 and CDR2 (germline): LNHNV, YYDKDF (reference sequence). The length of the CDR3 is 14 residues. The ends were cut back, 5 bases at V and 5 bases at J, with 15 bases in the middle.

This clonotype was found a few times. In nucleotides, the CDR3 is TGTGCCAGTACCCCGGACAGCGGTGAAAAACTGTTTTTT. Translating gives CASTPDSGEKLFF. The chain employs TRBV19 and TRBJ1-4, with a weak D call TRBD1 (6 bases). Germline CDR1 and CDR2: LNHDA and SQIVND (reference sequence). The germline V and J ends were trimmed by 7 bases and 7 bases, with 13 bases remaining between them. This CDR3 is 13 amino acids long.

This clonotype was counted ten times or more. The chain recombines TRBV12-3 or TRBV12-4 with TRBJ1-2, with 9 bases matching TRBD1. This CDR3 region has 13 residues. Unmatched junction bases numbered 7, after V lost 6 bases and J lost 8 bases. The CDR3 spells CASSFDRGVGYTF. Written as DNA, the CDR3 is TGTGCCAGCAGCTTTGACAGGGGGGTAGGCTACACCTTC.